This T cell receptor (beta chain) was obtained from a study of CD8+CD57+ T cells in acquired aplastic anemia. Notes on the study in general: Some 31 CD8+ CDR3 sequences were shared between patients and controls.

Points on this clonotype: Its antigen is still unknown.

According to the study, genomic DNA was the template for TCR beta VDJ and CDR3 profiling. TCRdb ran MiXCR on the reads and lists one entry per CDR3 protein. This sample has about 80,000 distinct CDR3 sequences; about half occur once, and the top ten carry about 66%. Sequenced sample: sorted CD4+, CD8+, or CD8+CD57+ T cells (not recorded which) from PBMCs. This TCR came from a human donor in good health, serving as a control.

The CDR3 protein is CAISESSEQPQHF. The CDR3 DNA is TGTGCCATCAGTGAGTCCTCAGAACAGCCCCAGCATTTT. The V call is TRBV10-3, the J call TRBJ1-5; D not resolved. The V gene's germline CDR1 is ENHRY and CDR2 SYGVKD. The CDR3 length is 13 residues. V lost 0 bases and J 7 bases, leaving 7 bases between the germline ends.